This TCR beta chain was documented in a study of T cell clonality in common variable immunodeficiency. Broader study findings: In common variable immunodeficiency, TCR beta chains reportedly carried fewer deletions and N-nucleotide insertions. CVID patient heterogeneity limited repertoire-clinical complication correlations. CVID subjects had higher TCRbeta clonality than healthy controls, most marked in about a third.

CVID meant reduced serum IgG, IgA and/or IgM plus specific antibody deficiency. TCRdb's table, derived via immunoSEQ multiplex PCR, lists solely in-frame clones and lacks some. The counts give about 30,000 clones, none of them seen only once; 5% to 7% is held by the top ten. This clone was recorded a few times. Antigen: not known. This TCR derives from a human donor with common variable immunodeficiency. Sequencing was carried out using peripheral blood mononuclear cells.

The CDR3 loop reads CASRPETGWKEAFF. The sequenced CDR3 bases are TGTGCCAGCAGGCCCGAGACAGGGTGGAAAGAA. J is TRBJ1-1 and V is TRBV7-8; 7 positions match TRBD1. The read ends 3 residues early relative to the CDR3; the germline J gene fills the gap. The CDR3 length is 14 residues. CDR1 and CDR2 (germline): SGHVS, FQNEAQ.